The source of this TCR beta chain is a study of OX40 agonist ivuxolimab in advanced cancers. Study-wide context: Ivuxolimab, which targeted the costimulatory receptor OX40 (CD134), was an agonistic, fully human IgG2 monoclonal antibody. Intravenous ivuxolimab was administered to patients every 2 weeks at six dose levels: 0.01, 0.1, 0.3, 1.5, 3 and 10 mg/kg. Of the approximately 50 dose-escalation patients, hepatocellular carcinoma was present in roughly 19, melanoma in approximately 15, renal cell carcinoma in 9 and head and neck cancer in 9. In the dose-escalation cohort, about four fifths of patients were male, and the mean age was around 60 years with a range of 23 to 79. Prior anti-PD-1, anti-PD-L1 or anti-CTLA-4 therapy was permitted, and 40% to 50% of dose-escalation patients had received checkpoint inhibitors. Three dose-escalation patients achieved partial responses, one with hepatocellular carcinoma and two with cutaneous melanoma. The point of sequencing TCRbeta in the periphery was to test whether ivuxolimab changed TCR sequence diversity and drove clonal T-cell expansion. The monotherapy dose-escalation portion (N of about 50 patients) of the phase I ivuxolimab trial is reported in the paper. Findings and caveats that apply to the study as a whole: The antigen specificity of the peripheral T cells that underwent clonal expansion was not determined. At doses of 0.1 to 3.0 mg/kg, clonal expansion of both CD4+ and CD8+ T cells in blood was seen between baseline and week 6. Low levels of normalized T-cell clonal expansion were also shown by some nonresponding patients. After ivuxolimab, more expanded clones were found on average in CD8+ T cells than in CD4+ T cells. In partial responders in the 0.1-3.0 mg/kg groups, normalized peripheral clonal expansion was found to be among the lowest, especially among CD8+ T cells.

Genomic DNA was isolated from the sorted cells so that the TCRbeta CDR3 region could be sequenced. The immunoSEQ Assay was used for sequencing of TCRbeta CDR3 regions. TCRdb obtained this table from immuneACCESS and retained in-frame rearrangements with V and J assigned. These tables miss some clones; where compared with another copy, unresolved V genes account for less than half of the shortfall, and the remainder is unexplained. In all, the sample holds about 50,000 clones, and about 80% of those were seen once. The ten largest clones add up to roughly 3% of the sample. The CDR3 starts with the cysteine, ends with the phenylalanine, and has 13 residues. CDR3 DNA only is kept here, 39 bases in frame from base 1. Deletion took 0 bases off V and 7 bases off J, with a span of 9 bases between the germline ends. For CDR1 and CDR2, the germline V gene (reference sequence) lists WNHNN and SYGVQD. The trial excluded patients who had a history of autoimmune disease or who were on systemic immunosuppression. Peripheral blood for TCR sequencing was collected from all dose cohorts at baseline, on cycle 4 day 1, and on cycle 7 day 1. The samples were drawn from a first-in-human, open-label, multicenter phase I dose-escalation trial of ivuxolimab. Adults with locally advanced or metastatic head and neck squamous cell, hepatocellular, melanoma or renal cell carcinoma were enrolled in the trial. Before TCR sequencing, CD4+ T cells and CD8+ T cells from peripheral blood were sorted into separate populations.

Concerning this clone: Its binding antigen is unknown. No much larger clone is present one base from it, and per-base qualities are unavailable.

This specimen consisted of CD4+ or CD8+ T cells sorted from blood, obtained in a trial of the OX40 agonist ivuxolimab. This sequence originates from an adult with an advanced solid tumor such as melanoma, head and neck, liver or kidney cancer. The chain is made from TRBV10-1 and TRBJ1-2, with no confident D gene call. CDR3 reads: CASSESGRIGYTF. The base sequence is TGCGCCAGCAGTGAGTCAGGTCGCATTGGCTACACCTTC.